These 8 T cell receptor beta chains were all obtained from the same sample, sequenced in a study of CD8+ T cells in alopecia areata. Following RNA extraction, reverse transcription yielded cDNA that acted as the sequencing template. TCRdb's table, derived via immunoSEQ multiplex PCR, lists solely in-frame clones and lacks some. In the table there are about 34,000 clones, 55% of which are singletons. The specimen sequenced was NKG2D-high CD8+ T cells sorted from blood. Source of these receptors: a human donor with alopecia areata.

The V and J genes are TRBV28 and TRBJ2-3; D call uncertain. Germline V gives CDR1 MDHEN, CDR2 SYDVKM. Trimming removed 1 base at V and 0 bases at J, with 8 bases between. The CDR3 has 15 amino acids. The CDR3 DNA follows: TGTGCCAGCAGTTTATCGGAATCTAGCACAGATACGCAGTATTTT. It yields the protein CASSLSESSTDTQYF.

This chain joins TRBV13 and TRBJ2-1; TRBD1 might be the D (6 bases). V lost 10 bases and J lost 2, with 18 bases in between. Looked up from germline, CDR1 is PRHDT and CDR2 is FYEKMQ (reference sequence). This CDR3 is 15 amino acids long. The CDR3 nucleotides are TGTGCCACCGAAACCCAGGGGTTTCCCTACAATGAGCAGTTCTTC. Translation gives CATETQGFPYNEQFF.

V is TRBV7-9 and J is TRBJ1-2, with D unclear. The V gene's germline CDR1 is SEHNR and CDR2 FQNEAQ (reference sequence). The V end was cut by 5 bases, the J end by 8 bases, with 9 bases between. CDR3 length: 11 amino acids. The CDR3 loop reads CASSAPAGYTF. For the CDR3, the DNA is TGTGCCAGCAGCGCCCCCGCGGGCTACACCTTC.

V is TRBV27 and J is TRBJ2-4, with TRBD1 matching over 11 bases. Germline CDR1 reads MNHEY; CDR2 reads SMNVEV (reference sequence). Unmatched junction bases numbered 9, after V lost 4 bases and J lost 4 bases. The CDR3 has 17 residues. Written as DNA, the CDR3 is TGTGCCAGCAGTTCCACCAGGACAGGGGGCTTGAAAAACATTCAGTACTTC. Translation: CASSSTRTGGLKNIQYF.

Concerning this clone itself: Relative to the germline gene, one junction end is altered; a read error may explain this. The CDR3 sequence is CASSYRGTLRNF. The CDR3 DNA is TGTGCCAGCAGTTACAGAGGGACCCTCAGGAACTTC. This sequence joins TRBV6-6 and TRBJ2-7, with D perhaps being TRBD1 or TRBD2 (5 bases each). The germline V gene has CDR1 MNHNY and CDR2 SVGAGI (reference sequence). This CDR3 is built from 12 residues.

The chain recombines TRBV25-1 with TRBJ2-5, with 8 bases fitting TRBD2. The J call may be incorrect, as the DNA end agrees better with TRBJ2-7. Germline CDR1 is MGHDK and CDR2 is SYGVNS. This CDR3 is built from 15 residues. This CDR3 reads CASSESEAGEYEQYF. CDR3 sequence (DNA): TGTGCCAGCAGTGAATCGGAAGCGGGAGAGTACGAGCAGTACTTC.

This clone has more than one count but fewer than ten. V gene TRBV29-1 combines with J gene TRBJ2-1; D perhaps matches TRBD1 (6 bases). Trimming removed 0 bases from V and 8 bases from J, with 17 bases in between. This CDR3 spans 15 amino acids. CDR1 is SQVTM and CDR2 is ANQGSEA in the germline V gene. Here the CDR3 DNA reads TGCAGCGTTGAAGACTGGCAGGGGAGCGCGGATGAGCAGTTCTTC. Protein: CSVEDWQGSADEQFF.

The chain has TRBV14 and TRBJ2-1, with TRBD2 identical over 7 bases. Germline V gene sequence: CDR1 SGHDN, CDR2 FVKESK. After removal of 1 base from V and 10 bases from J, the junction contained 28 bases not matched to a gene. This CDR3 contains 21 residues. CDR3 in amino acids: CASSQGIVGSSGTTLFGEQFF. The CDR3 coding sequence is TGTGCCAGCAGCCAAGGGATCGTGGGGTCGTCCGGGACTACCCTATTTGGGGAGCAGTTCTTC.